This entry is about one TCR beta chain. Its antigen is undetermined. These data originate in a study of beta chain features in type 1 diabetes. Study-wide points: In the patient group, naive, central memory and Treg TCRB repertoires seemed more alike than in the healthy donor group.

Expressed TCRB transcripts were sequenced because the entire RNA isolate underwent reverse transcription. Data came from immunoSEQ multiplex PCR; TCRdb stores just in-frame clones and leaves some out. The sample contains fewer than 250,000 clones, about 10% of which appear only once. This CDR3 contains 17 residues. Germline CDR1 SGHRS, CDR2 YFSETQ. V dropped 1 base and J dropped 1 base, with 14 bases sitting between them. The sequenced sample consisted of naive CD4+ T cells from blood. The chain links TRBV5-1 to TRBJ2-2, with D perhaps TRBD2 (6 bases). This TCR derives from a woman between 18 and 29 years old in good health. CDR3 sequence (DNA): TGCGCCAGCAGCTTGTCTGGGCTAGCGTTGAACACCGGGGAGCTGTTTTTT. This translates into CASSLSGLALNTGELFF.